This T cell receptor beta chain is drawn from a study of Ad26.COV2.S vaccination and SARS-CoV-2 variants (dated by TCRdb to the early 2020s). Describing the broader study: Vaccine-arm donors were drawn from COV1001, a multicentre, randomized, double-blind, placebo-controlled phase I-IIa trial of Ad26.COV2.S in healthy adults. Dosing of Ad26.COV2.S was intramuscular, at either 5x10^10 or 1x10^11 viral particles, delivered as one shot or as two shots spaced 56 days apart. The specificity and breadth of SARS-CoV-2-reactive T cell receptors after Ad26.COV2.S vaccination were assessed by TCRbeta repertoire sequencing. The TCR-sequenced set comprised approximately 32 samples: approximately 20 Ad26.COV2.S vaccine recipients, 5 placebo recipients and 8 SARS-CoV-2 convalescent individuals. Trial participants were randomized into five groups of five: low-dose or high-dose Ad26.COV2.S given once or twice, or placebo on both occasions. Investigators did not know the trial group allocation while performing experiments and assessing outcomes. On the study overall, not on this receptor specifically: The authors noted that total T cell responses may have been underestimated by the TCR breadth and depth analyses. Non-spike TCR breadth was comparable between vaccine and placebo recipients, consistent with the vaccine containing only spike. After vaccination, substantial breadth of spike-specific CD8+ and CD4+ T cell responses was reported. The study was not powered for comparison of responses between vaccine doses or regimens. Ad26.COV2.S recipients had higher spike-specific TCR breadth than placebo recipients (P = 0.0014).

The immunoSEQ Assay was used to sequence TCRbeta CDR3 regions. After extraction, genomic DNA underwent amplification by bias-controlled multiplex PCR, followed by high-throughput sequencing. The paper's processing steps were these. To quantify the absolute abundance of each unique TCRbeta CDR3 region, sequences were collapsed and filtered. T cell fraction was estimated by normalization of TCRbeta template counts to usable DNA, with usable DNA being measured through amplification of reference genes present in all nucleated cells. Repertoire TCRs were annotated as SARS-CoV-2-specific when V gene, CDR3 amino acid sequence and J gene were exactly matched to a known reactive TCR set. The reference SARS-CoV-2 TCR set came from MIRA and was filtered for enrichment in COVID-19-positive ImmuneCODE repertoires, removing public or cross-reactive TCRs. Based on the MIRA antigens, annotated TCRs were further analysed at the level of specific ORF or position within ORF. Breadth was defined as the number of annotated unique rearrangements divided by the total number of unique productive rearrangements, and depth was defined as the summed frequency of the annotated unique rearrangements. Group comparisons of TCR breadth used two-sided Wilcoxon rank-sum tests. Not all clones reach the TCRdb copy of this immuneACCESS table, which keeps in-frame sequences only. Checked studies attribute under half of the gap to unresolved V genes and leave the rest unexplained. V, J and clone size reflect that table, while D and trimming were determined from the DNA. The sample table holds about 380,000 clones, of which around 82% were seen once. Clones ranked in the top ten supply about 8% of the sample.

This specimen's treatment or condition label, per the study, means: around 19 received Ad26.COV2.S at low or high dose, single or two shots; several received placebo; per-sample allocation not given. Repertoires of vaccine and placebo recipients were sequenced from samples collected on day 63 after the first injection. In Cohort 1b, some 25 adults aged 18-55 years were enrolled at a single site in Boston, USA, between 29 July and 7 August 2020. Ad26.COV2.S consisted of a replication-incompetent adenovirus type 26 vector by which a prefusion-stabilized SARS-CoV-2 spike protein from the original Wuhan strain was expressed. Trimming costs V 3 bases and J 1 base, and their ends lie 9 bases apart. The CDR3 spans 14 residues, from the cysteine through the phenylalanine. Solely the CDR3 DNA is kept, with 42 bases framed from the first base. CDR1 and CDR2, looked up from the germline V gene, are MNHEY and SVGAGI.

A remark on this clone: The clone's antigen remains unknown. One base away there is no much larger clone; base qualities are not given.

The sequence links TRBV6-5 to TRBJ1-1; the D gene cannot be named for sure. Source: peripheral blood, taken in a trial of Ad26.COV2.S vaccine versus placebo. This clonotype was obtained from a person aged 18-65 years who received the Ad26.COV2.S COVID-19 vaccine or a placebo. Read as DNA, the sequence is TGTGCCAGCAGTTATGGGATGGGGAACACTGAAGCTTTCTTT. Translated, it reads CASSYGMGNTEAFF.